One and the same sample provided the 20 T cell receptor beta chains below, sequenced in a study of T cell repertoires in cytomegalovirus infection. TCRdb re-called the reads through MiXCR, storing one row per CDR3 protein. This table holds 150,000 to 180,000 distinct CDR3 sequences, about 25% found once. Sequencing was done on a sample of PBMCs. The receptors here all came from a human donor in good health (CMV status not recorded). Some clones in this sample may be carry-over from other donors' samples.

This clonotype was detected only a few times. The chain recombines TRBV28 with TRBJ2-4, with TRBD1 matching 7 bases. J was trimmed by 0 bases and V by 3 bases; bases with no gene match: 14. CDR3 length equals 19 residues. Looked up from germline, CDR1 is MDHEN and CDR2 is SYDVKM. CDR3: CASSLTPGQLDLAKNIQYF. In DNA, the CDR3 is TGTGCCAGCAGTTTGACCCCGGGACAGTTGGATCTAGCCAAAAACATTCAGTACTTC.

This clonotype is a singleton in its sample. The chain uses TRBV12-3 or TRBV12-4 and TRBJ2-5, with 8 bases fitting TRBD2. The CDR3 sequence is 14 residues long. V dropped 11 bases and J dropped 4; count of bases not matched to a gene: 12. CDR3 coding DNA: TGTGCCTCCAGAACGGGACTAGAGTTAGAGACCCAGTACTTC. Encoded protein: CASRTGLELETQYF.

The V call is TRBV5-4, the J call TRBJ2-3; no firm D call. Germline CDR1 is SGHNT and CDR2 is YYREEE (reference sequence). V dropped 4 bases and J dropped 1 base, with 13 bases sitting between them. The length of the CDR3 is 15 residues. CDR3 sequence (DNA): TGTGCCAGCAGCAGAGAATCGGCGGGCACAGATACGCAGTATTTT. This translates into CASSRESAGTDTQYF.

The V call is TRBV7-8, the J call TRBJ1-3; 7 bases match TRBD1. J was trimmed by 2 bases and V by 3 bases; bases with no gene match: 10. Germline lookup yields CDR1 SGHVS and CDR2 FQNEAQ. The CDR3 sequence is 17 residues long. The CDR3 DNA is TGTGCCAGCAGCTTCCGACAGGGTGGAGTGGCTGGAAACACCATATATTTT. Protein sequence: CASSFRQGGVAGNTIYF.

This clonotype was seen repeatedly, ten times or more. The chain joins TRBV7-2 to TRBJ1-5, with D possibly TRBD1 on 6 matching bases. Trimming took 3 bases from V and 0 from J, leaving 9 bases between them. CDR3 length: 15 amino acids. Germline CDR1 is SGHTA and CDR2 is FQGNSA. CDR3 residues: CASSLDRYSNQPQHF. The DNA of the CDR3 is TGTGCCAGCAGCTTGGACAGATATAGCAATCAGCCCCAGCATTTT.

To note about this clonotype: This could be a read error, since a much larger clone is one nucleotide away. This chain uses TRBV7-9 with TRBJ1-2; D remains ambiguous. V dropped 1 base and J dropped 10 bases, with 13 bases sitting between them. The CDR3 runs 13 residues. Germline assignment: CDR1 SEHNR and CDR2 FQNEAQ (reference sequence). The CDR3 nucleotides read TGTGCCAGCAGCTTAGAACCGCCAAATGTCTACACCTTC. It yields the protein CASSLEPPNVYTF.

The chain employs TRBV28 and TRBJ1-1; maybe TRBD1 (6 bases). There are 15 residues in the CDR3. The germline CDR1 and CDR2 sequences are MDHEN and SYDVKM. Trimming removed 8 bases from V and 5 bases from J, with 21 bases in between. The CDR3 reads CASRDTGGAGTEAFF. In DNA form, the CDR3 reads TGTGCCAGCCGGGACACGGGGGGGGCCGGGACTGAAGCTTTCTTT.

The table lists this clonotype with a few counts. The rearrangement joins TRBV7-6 to TRBJ2-1; 13 nucleotides agree with TRBD2. This CDR3 region has 15 residues. Unmatched junction bases numbered 6, after V lost 5 bases and J lost 8 bases. Germline assignment: CDR1 SGHVS and CDR2 FNYEAQ. CDR3 nucleotide sequence: TGTGCCAGCAGCCGACGGACTAGCGGGGGAGATGAGCAGTTCTTC. It translates to CASSRRTSGGDEQFF.

This rearrangement joins TRBV6-1 to TRBJ1-5; D is possibly TRBD1 (6 bases). Trimming removed 0 bases from V and 6 bases from J, with 12 bases in between. Per the germline V gene, CDR1 is MNHNS and CDR2 is SASEGT. CDR3 length: 15 amino acids. CDR3 loop: CASSEAGGGIQPQHF. DNA of the CDR3: TGTGCCAGCAGTGAAGCTGGGGGCGGGATTCAGCCCCAGCATTTT.

This clonotype turned up a few times. The V call is TRBV20-1, the J call TRBJ2-1; D call uncertain. The CDR3 is 14 residues long. Germline V gene lookup returns CDR1 DFQATT and CDR2 SNEGSKA (reference sequence). V lost 0 bases and J lost 3, with 9 bases in between. The CDR3 nucleotides read TGCAGTGCTAGAGATCGCTGGGGCTACAATGAGCAGTTCTTC. It yields the protein CSARDRWGYNEQFF.

This clonotype appeared a few times. The genes are TRBV12-3 or TRBV12-4 and TRBJ2-1; D remains unclear. Between the trimmed V and J ends, which lost 7 bases and 7 bases, there was a span of 11 bases. The CDR3 sequence is 12 residues long. This CDR3 reads CASTGGWNEQFF. CDR3 DNA sequence: TGTGCCAGCACGGGCGGATGGAATGAGCAGTTCTTC.

This clonotype was detected a few times. The chain has TRBV28 and TRBJ1-6, with TRBD1 as a possible D gene (5 bases). Germline lookup yields CDR1 MDHEN and CDR2 SYDVKM. Trimming stripped 6 bases from V and 10 bases from J, with 19 bases between. The CDR3 loop spans 15 amino acids. The CDR3 protein is CASSTGRGTGSPLHF. CDR3 DNA: TGTGCCAGCAGCACCGGGCGTGGGACGGGCTCACCCCTCCACTTT.

This clonotype was picked up many times. V gene TRBV27 combines with J gene TRBJ1-1; D might be TRBD1 (6 bases). V lost 2 bases, J lost 4 bases, and 11 bases lay in between. Germline V gene sequence: CDR1 MNHEY, CDR2 SMNVEV (reference sequence). There are 14 residues in the CDR3. The DNA of the CDR3 is TGTGCCAGCAGTTTAGTCACAGGGTCCACTGAAGCTTTCTTT. Translation gives CASSLVTGSTEAFF.

The J gene is TRBJ2-2, the V gene TRBV4-3, with 8 nucleotides matching TRBD1. CDR1 is LGHNA and CDR2 is YSLEER in the germline V gene. The CDR3 consists of 16 residues. Trimming cost V 1 base and J 6 bases; bases outside gene matches: 7. CDR3 bases: TGCGCCAGCAGCCAAGGGCCAGGGGGCGCTTCCGGGGAGCTGTTTTTT. Protein: CASSQGPGGASGELFF.

V and J are TRBV12-3 or TRBV12-4 and TRBJ2-5; possibly TRBD2 for D (5 bases). V shed 5 bases and J shed 13 bases, with 17 bases lying between them. This CDR3 has 12 amino acids. For the CDR3, the DNA is TGTGCCAGCAGTCGGCCTGGCGGGTTCGGGTACTTC. Translating gives CASSRPGGFGYF.

This clonotype was recorded at least ten times. This chain connects TRBV7-2 to TRBJ1-2; D might be TRBD1 (6 bases). The germline V and J ends were trimmed by 1 base and 4 bases, with 13 bases remaining between them. CDR3 size: 15 residues. From germline, CDR1 is SGHTA and CDR2 FQGNSA. Written as DNA, the CDR3 is TGTGCCAGCAGCTTAGGGGGGGCAAAGGTCTATGGCTACACCTTC. It yields the protein CASSLGGAKVYGYTF.

This clonotype has a handful of counts. The rearrangement uses TRBV6-5 and TRBJ1-4; possible D gene TRBD1, 6 bases. The CDR3 sequence is 12 residues long. Germline values: CDR1 MNHEY, CDR2 SVGAGI. V was shortened by 9 bases and J by 7 bases, with 12 bases between the two germline ends. The CDR3 DNA is TGTGCCAGTCAGGGGCGCGGTGAAAAACTGTTTTTT. Translated, it gives CASQGRGEKLFF.

This clonotype was seen many times. The V call is TRBV7-8, the J call TRBJ2-6, with D possibly TRBD1 on 6 matching bases. The CDR3 consists of 16 residues. CDR1 and CDR2 (germline): SGHVS, FQNEAQ. The V end was cut by 5 bases, the J end by 4 bases, with 15 bases between. The CDR3 spells CASSHTRGSGANVLTF. In nucleotides, the CDR3 is TGTGCCAGCAGCCATACCAGGGGCTCAGGGGCCAACGTCCTGACTTTC.

The chain uses TRBV5-6 and TRBJ2-7; 8 bases match TRBD2. V lost 0 bases to trimming and J lost 3 bases; unmatched junction nucleotides: 14. The CDR3 is 18 amino acids. Per the germline V gene, CDR1 is SGHDT and CDR2 is YYEEEE. This CDR3 is CASSLASKRGPLNYEQYF. The CDR3 nucleotides read TGTGCCAGCAGCTTGGCCTCTAAGCGGGGGCCACTGAACTACGAGCAGTACTTC.

This clonotype has a handful of counts. The chain has TRBV15 and TRBJ2-3, with D possibly matching TRBD2 (5 bases). CDR3 length: 15 residues. Trimming stripped 7 bases from V and 0 bases from J, with 14 bases between. CDR1 and CDR2 (germline): LNHNV, YYDKDF (reference sequence). The CDR3 DNA sequence: TGTGCCACCAACTCGGGGAGAGCGAGCACAGATACGCAGTATTTT. Protein: CATNSGRASTDTQYF.